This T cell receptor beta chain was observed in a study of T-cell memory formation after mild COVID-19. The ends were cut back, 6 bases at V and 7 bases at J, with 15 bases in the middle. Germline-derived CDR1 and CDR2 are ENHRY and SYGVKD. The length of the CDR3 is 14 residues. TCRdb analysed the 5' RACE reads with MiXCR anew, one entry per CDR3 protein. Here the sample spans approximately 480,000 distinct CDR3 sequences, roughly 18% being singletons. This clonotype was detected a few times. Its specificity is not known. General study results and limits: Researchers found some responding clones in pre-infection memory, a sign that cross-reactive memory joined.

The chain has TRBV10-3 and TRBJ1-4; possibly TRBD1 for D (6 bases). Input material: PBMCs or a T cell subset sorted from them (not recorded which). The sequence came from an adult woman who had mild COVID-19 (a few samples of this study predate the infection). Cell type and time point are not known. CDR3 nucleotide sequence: TGTGCCATCAGAGAACAGGGTCCAGGTGAAAAACTGTTTTTT. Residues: CAIREQGPGEKLFF.